Listed here are 32 T cell receptor beta chains from one sample, sequenced in a study of T-cell memory formation after mild COVID-19. Each CDR3 protein gets one entry after TCRdb re-called the 5' RACE reads with MiXCR. Of 550,000 to 700,000 distinct CDR3 sequences listed, over 15% are singletons. Sequenced: PBMCs or a T cell subset sorted from them (not recorded which). The receptors originated from an adult woman who had mild COVID-19 (a few samples of this study predate the infection). Cell type and time point are not known.

This clonotype was observed at least ten times. This chain joins TRBV6-5 and TRBJ2-3; tentatively, D is TRBD2 (5 bases). V lost 0 bases to trimming and J lost 5 bases, with 21 bases between them. CDR3 size: 18 residues. The V gene's germline CDR1 is MNHEY and CDR2 SVGAGI. CDR3 DNA sequence: TGTGCCAGCAGTTACTCGCTCTTGGGTGGGAGTAACTTAGATACGCAGTATTTT. As protein: CASSYSLLGGSNLDTQYF.

V is TRBV19 and J is TRBJ1-1; D may be TRBD1 (6 bases). CDR1 and CDR2 (germline): LNHDA, SQIVND (reference sequence). V shed 10 bases and J shed 0 bases, with 12 bases lying between them. This CDR3 is 13 amino acids long. The CDR3 DNA reads as TGTGCCACCCGGACAGCTATGAACACTGAAGCTTTCTTT. Encoded protein: CATRTAMNTEAFF.

CDR3 region: CAWGPGSGANVLTF. CDR3 DNA: TGTGCCTGGGGTCCAGGGTCCGGGGCCAACGTCCTGACTTTC. The rearrangement uses TRBV30 and TRBJ2-6; tentative D call: TRBD1 (5 bases). Per the germline V gene, CDR1 is GTSNPN and CDR2 is SVGIG (reference sequence). The V and J ends lost 5 bases and 4 bases respectively, with 12 bases between them. This CDR3 has 14 residues.

This clonotype was seen more than once but under ten times. This CDR3 reads CASSFPIYRGDQPQHF. In DNA, the CDR3 is TGTGCCAGCAGCTTTCCAATTTACAGAGGGGATCAGCCCCAGCATTTT. The chain has TRBV5-8 and TRBJ1-5; D might be TRBD1 (5 bases). The CDR3 runs 16 residues. Trimming stripped 2 bases from V and 5 bases from J, with 17 bases between. CDR1 and CDR2 from the germline V gene are SGHTS and YDEGEE.

This chain joins TRBV6-5 and TRBJ2-1; TRBD2 matches at 10 bases. The CDR3 is 14 residues long. The V and J ends lost 8 bases and 9 bases, in that order; junction bases with no gene match: 10. Germline V CDR1 and CDR2: MNHEY, SVGAGI. CDR3: CASRWTSGHTEQFF. In nucleotides, the CDR3 is TGTGCCAGCCGCTGGACTAGCGGCCACACTGAGCAGTTCTTC.

The rearrangement links TRBV24-1 to TRBJ2-1, with D perhaps matching TRBD1 or TRBD2 (7 bases each). This CDR3 region has 19 residues. Between the trimmed V and J ends, which lost 3 bases and 6 bases, there was a span of 26 bases. Germline V lookup: CDR1 KGHDR, CDR2 SFDVKD. This chain's CDR3 is CATSDLGQPTSKRGNEQFF. CDR3 nucleotides: TGTGCCACCAGTGATCTGGGACAGCCGACTAGCAAAAGGGGCAATGAGCAGTTCTTC.

This chain uses TRBV12-3 or TRBV12-4 with TRBJ2-7; no reliable D call. Trimming cost V 5 bases and J 2 bases, with 13 bases left between them. This CDR3 contains 14 residues. The CDR3 DNA reads as TGTGCCAGCAGTGGACGGTCGGGCCCCTACGAGCAGTACTTC. It yields the protein CASSGRSGPYEQYF.

This clonotype was found a few times. The V and J genes are TRBV6-2 or TRBV6-3 and TRBJ1-2; D is ambiguous. Germline assignment: CDR1 MNHEY and CDR2 SVGEGT. This CDR3 region has 11 residues. V was cut by 6 bases and J by 8 bases, with 10 bases left in between. The CDR3 sequence: CASSRSSGYTF. In nucleotides, the CDR3 is TGTGCCAGCAGCCGATCGTCAGGCTACACCTTC.

The V gene is TRBV5-1, the J gene TRBJ1-1; possible D gene TRBD1, 6 bases. The CDR3 contains 14 residues. CDR1 is SGHRS and CDR2 is YFSETQ in the germline V gene. Trimming removed 4 bases at V and 2 bases at J, with 12 bases between. The CDR3 DNA is TGCGCCAGCAGCGTTTCCGGGACAAACACTGAAGCTTTCTTT. Residues: CASSVSGTNTEAFF.

The V gene is TRBV15, the J gene TRBJ2-7; 9 bases map to TRBD2. After removal of 0 bases from V and 7 bases from J, the junction contained 7 bases not matched to a gene. The germline gives CDR1 LNHNV, CDR2 YYDKDF (reference sequence). The CDR3 spans 15 residues. CDR3 protein: CATSREQDLAGEQYF. CDR3 bases: TGTGCCACCAGCAGAGAGCAGGATCTAGCGGGGGAGCAGTACTTC. Variable domain in full (rest from reference TRBV15 and TRBJ2-7): DAMVIQNPRYQVTQFGKPVTLSCSQTLNHNVMYWYQQKSSQAPKLLFHYYDKDFNNEADTPDNFQSRRPNTSFCFLDIRSPGLGDTAMYLCATSREQDLAGEQYFGPGTRLTVT.

This clonotype occurred a few times. The chain links TRBV3-1 to TRBJ2-7; 8 positions agree with TRBD2. V trimming: 6 bases; J trimming: 6 bases; junction bases outside the gene matches: 10. Per the germline V gene, CDR1 is LGHDT and CDR2 is YNNKEL (reference sequence). This CDR3 is built from 14 residues. This chain's CDR3 is CASRESGRFGEQYF. DNA of the CDR3: TGTGCCAGCAGGGAGAGCGGGAGATTTGGCGAGCAGTACTTC.

This clonotype has a handful of counts. As DNA, the CDR3 is TGTGCCAGCAGTGTAACCCGGATTCGCCGTGAAGCTTTCTTT. This translates into CASSVTRIRREAFF. The V call is TRBV6-1, the J call TRBJ1-1; D unresolved. The V and J ends lost 4 bases and 7 bases respectively, with 16 bases between them. The CDR3 covers 14 residues. The germline V gene has CDR1 MNHNS and CDR2 SASEGT.

The chain has TRBV29-1 and TRBJ2-3, with D possibly TRBD2 on 6 matching bases. Between the trimmed V and J ends, which lost 5 bases and 1 base, there was a span of 19 bases. The V gene's germline CDR1 is SQVTM and CDR2 ANQGSEA. The CDR3 is 16 residues long. Here the CDR3 reads CSVLPKRASGTDTQYF. The DNA of the CDR3 is TGCAGCGTTCTCCCGAAGCGGGCTAGCGGCACAGATACGCAGTATTTT.

This clonotype was counted a few times. Mismatch with germline at one junction end may stem from a read error. The chain recombines TRBV6-5 with TRBJ2-5, with D uncertain. Germline CDR1 and CDR2: MNHEY and SVGAGI. This CDR3 contains 13 residues. CDR3 region: CACSLRRGETQYF. CDR3 DNA: TGTGCCTGCAGTCTCCGCAGAGGAGAGACCCAGTACTTC.

The chain employs TRBV15 and TRBJ1-4; no reliable D call. Trimming pared 1 base from V and 8 bases from J, leaving 14 bases between. The CDR3 loop spans 15 amino acids. In germline, CDR1 is LNHNV, CDR2 YYDKDF (reference sequence). CDR3 loop: CATSRAMGVREKLFF. CDR3 coding DNA: TGTGCCACCAGCAGAGCAATGGGTGTTCGGGAAAAACTGTTTTTT.

The chain has TRBV28 and TRBJ2-3; TRBD2 aligns across 7 bases. The V gene end was trimmed by 4 bases and the J gene end by 2 bases; junction bases not matched to a gene: 9. This CDR3 has 16 amino acids. From germline, CDR1 is MDHEN and CDR2 SYDVKM. CDR3 coding DNA: TGTGCCAGCAGTTCTGGCGCTAGCGGCCTCACAGATACGCAGTATTTT. It translates to CASSSGASGLTDTQYF.

This rearrangement joins TRBV6-2 or TRBV6-3 to TRBJ2-7, with D tentatively TRBD2 (5 bases). The CDR3 length is 15 residues. V lost 2 bases, J lost 0 bases, and 11 bases lay in between. Germline assignment: CDR1 MNHEY and CDR2 SVGEGT. CDR3 protein: CASSYGRGYSYEQYF. CDR3 coding DNA: TGTGCCAGCAGTTACGGTAGAGGGTACTCCTACGAGCAGTACTTC.

This clonotype was detected only a few times. V is TRBV7-2 and J is TRBJ1-2; D may be TRBD1 (5 bases). V dropped 7 bases and J dropped 4 bases, with 10 bases sitting between them. There are 12 residues in the CDR3. The germline gives CDR1 SGHTA, CDR2 FQGNSA. CDR3: CASMAGPYGYTF. The DNA of the CDR3 is TGTGCCAGCATGGCAGGGCCCTATGGCTACACCTTC.

The J gene is TRBJ2-5, the V gene TRBV19, with 10 positions matching TRBD2. This CDR3 is 17 amino acids long. J lost 5 bases, V lost 5 bases, and 14 bases had no gene match. Germline CDR1 LNHDA, CDR2 SQIVND (reference sequence). This chain's CDR3 is CASSARPGLAYKETQYF. Here the CDR3 DNA reads TGTGCCAGTAGTGCTCGTCCGGGACTAGCGTATAAGGAGACCCAGTACTTC.

This clonotype was detected a few times. The chain links TRBV12-3 or TRBV12-4 to TRBJ1-5; 9 bases map to TRBD1. The CDR3 consists of 16 residues. The V segment lost 4 bases and the J segment 5 bases; nucleotides outside the gene matches: 9. CDR3 region: CASSSSGTGIHQPQHF. The DNA of the CDR3 is TGTGCCAGCAGTTCCTCCGGGACAGGGATTCATCAGCCCCAGCATTTT.

This clonotype was observed a few times. The V call is TRBV20-1, the J call TRBJ1-2; 9 positions agree with TRBD1. The CDR3 is made up of 15 amino acids. With V trimmed by 4 bases and J by 2 bases, 8 bases remained unmatched. CDR1 is DFQATT and CDR2 is SNEGSKA in the germline V gene (reference sequence). The CDR3 region has the DNA TGCAGTGCTACCCCCGGGACAGGGATCAACTATGGCTACACCTTC. It specifies CSATPGTGINYGYTF.

A word on this clonotype: One junction end disagrees with the germline gene, perhaps due to a read error. V is TRBV24-1 and J is TRBJ1-1; perhaps TRBD1 as D (5 bases). CDR3 length: 13 amino acids. In germline, CDR1 is KGHDR, CDR2 SFDVKD. CDR3: CAPSDFWAGEAFF. For the CDR3, the DNA is TGTGCCCCCAGTGATTTTTGGGCAGGGGAAGCTTTCTTT.

This CDR3 is CASSLDRDRNEKLFF. The CDR3 coding sequence is TGTGCCAGCTCTCTCGACAGGGATCGTAATGAAAAACTGTTTTTT. This chain joins TRBV18 and TRBJ1-4; TRBD1 matches at 7 bases. The CDR3 is made up of 15 amino acids. Germline CDR1 KGHSH, CDR2 LQKENI. Trimming cost V 6 bases and J 4 bases; bases outside gene matches: 8.

In its sample, this clonotype was seen a few times. J is TRBJ2-1 and V is TRBV5-1; the match to TRBD2 covers 16 bases. V shed 4 bases and J 4 bases; nucleotides not matched to a gene: 11. CDR3 size: 19 residues. CDR1 and CDR2 from the germline V gene are SGHRS and YFSETQ. The DNA for the CDR3 is TGCGCCAGCAGCCCGGGACTAGCGGGGGGGCCGAATGGGTACAATGAGCAGTTCTTC. Translating gives CASSPGLAGGPNGYNEQFF.

This clonotype has only a few counts. The gene calls are TRBV20-1 and TRBJ2-3; 12 nucleotides match TRBD2. Trimming took 5 bases from V and 4 from J; bases not matched to a gene: 10. CDR1 is DFQATT and CDR2 is SNEGSKA in the germline V gene (reference sequence). The CDR3 runs 16 residues. The CDR3 DNA follows: TGCAGTGCTGGCCCTCGGACTAGCGGGATCTCAGATACGCAGTATTTT. Its translation: CSAGPRTSGISDTQYF.

The rearrangement links TRBV11-1 to TRBJ1-1; D unresolved. This CDR3 has 11 amino acids. The ends were cut back, 5 bases at V and 4 bases at J, with 5 bases in the middle. Germline loops: CDR1 SGHAT, CDR2 FQDESV (reference sequence). The CDR3 is CASSDVTEAFF. DNA of the CDR3: TGTGCCAGCAGCGATGTCACTGAAGCTTTCTTT.

This clonotype has at least ten counts. CDR3 nucleotide sequence: TGTGCCAGCAGCGCGGGGGGCCTCTATGGCTACACCTTC. It is translated as CASSAGGLYGYTF. The genes are TRBV27 and TRBJ1-2; tentative D call: TRBD1 (6 bases). Per germline, CDR1 MNHEY and CDR2 SMNVEV (reference sequence). The CDR3 totals 13 residues. V lost 6 bases and J 4 bases, leaving 12 bases between the germline ends.

This clonotype was found a few times. This chain uses TRBV4-1 with TRBJ2-7; D may be TRBD1 (6 bases). The germline CDR1 and CDR2 sequences are MGHRA and YSYEKL. CDR3 length: 16 residues. The V and J ends lost 0 bases and 0 bases respectively, with 12 bases between them. CDR3 nucleotides: TGCGCCAGCAGCCAAGAGTCAGACAGGAGCTCCTACGAGCAGTACTTC. Translation: CASSQESDRSSYEQYF.

The chain combines TRBV29-1 with TRBJ1-1; D remains ambiguous. Between the trimmed V and J ends, which lost 3 bases and 0 bases, there was a span of 8 bases. This CDR3 contains 13 residues. Germline loops: CDR1 SQVTM, CDR2 ANQGSEA. The CDR3 DNA sequence: TGCAGCGTTGACGCCAGGATGAACACTGAAGCTTTCTTT. This translates into CSVDARMNTEAFF.

This clonotype turned up a few times. This chain links TRBV2 with TRBJ1-1; D remains unclear. Germline assignment: CDR1 SNHLY and CDR2 FYNNEI. CDR3 length: 14 residues. V lost 3 bases to trimming and J lost 2 bases, with 10 bases between them. CDR3 sequence (DNA): TGTGCCAGCAGTGACCCACCGGCAAACACTGAAGCTTTCTTT. It codes for CASSDPPANTEAFF.

This chain joins TRBV13 and TRBJ2-2; the match to TRBD1 covers 8 bases. V lost 5 bases, J lost 0 bases, and 5 bases stayed unmatched. In germline, CDR1 is PRHDT, CDR2 FYEKMQ (reference sequence). This CDR3 has 16 residues. CDR3 protein: CASSPTGVANTGELFF. CDR3 in DNA: TGTGCCAGCAGCCCGACAGGGGTCGCGAACACCGGGGAGCTGTTTTTT.

The rearrangement links TRBV7-2 to TRBJ2-1; 8 bases match TRBD2. The CDR3 spans 16 residues. Germline V gene lookup returns CDR1 SGHTA and CDR2 FQGNSA. With 5 bases clipped from V and 10 bases from J, the junction kept 16 bases outside the gene matches. The CDR3 sequence: CASSAGLALGIGEQFF. DNA for the CDR3: TGTGCCAGCAGCGCAGGACTAGCCCTAGGGATTGGCGAGCAGTTCTTC.